The 16 T cell receptor beta chains in this list originate from one sample, sequenced in a study of identical twins. Using its own MiXCR run on the 5' RACE reads, TCRdb lists one record per CDR3 protein. In the table there are approximately 630,000 distinct CDR3 sequences, about 7% of which are singletons. The data were also submitted as part of a second study, on yellow fever vaccine responses in identical twins.

Sequenced: PBMCs. The receptor source for this set is a woman younger than 30 in good health.

The chain uses TRBV6-2 or TRBV6-3 and TRBJ2-2; TRBD1 matches at 8 bases. The germline CDR1 and CDR2 sequences are MNHEY and SVGEGT. The V and J ends lost 7 bases and 3 bases, in that order; junction bases with no gene match: 4. This CDR3 contains 14 residues. This chain's CDR3 is CASTPDRDTGELFF. CDR3 nucleotides: TGTGCCAGCACACCGGACAGGGACACCGGGGAGCTGTTTTTT.

This clonotype appeared many times. V usage is TRBV5-1 and J usage is TRBJ2-3; 9 bases fit TRBD1. The CDR3 contains 16 residues. Germline V lookup: CDR1 SGHRS, CDR2 YFSETQ. After removal of 4 bases from V and 0 bases from J, the junction contained 6 bases not matched to a gene. CDR3 DNA: TGCGCCAGCAGCGTACTGACAGGGGGTAGCACAGATACGCAGTATTTT. It codes for CASSVLTGGSTDTQYF.

This clonotype was seen ten or more times. The CDR3 sequence: CASSLIKETQYF. For the CDR3, the DNA is TGTGCCAGCAGCTTAATCAAAGAGACCCAGTACTTC. The chain employs TRBV7-9 and TRBJ2-5; D remains ambiguous. The germline gives CDR1 SEHNR, CDR2 FQNEAQ (reference sequence). V gave up 2 bases and J gave up 3 bases, with 4 bases separating them. This CDR3 region has 12 residues.

The CDR3 protein is CASSDRDRFPLHF. CDR3 DNA sequence: TGTGCCAGCAGTGACAGGGACCGGTTTCCCCTCCACTTT. This sequence joins TRBV25-1 and TRBJ1-6; TRBD1 might be the D (5 bases). Looked up from germline, CDR1 is MGHDK and CDR2 is SYGVNS. V lost 3 bases, J lost 13 bases, and 13 bases lay in between. The CDR3 extends over 13 amino acids.

This clonotype came up a few times. V usage is TRBV5-1 and J usage is TRBJ2-1; maybe TRBD2 (6 bases). The length of the CDR3 is 19 residues. Germline assignment: CDR1 SGHRS and CDR2 YFSETQ. With 0 bases removed from V and 2 bases from J, the gap between germline ends came to 21 bases. CDR3 protein: CASSLGGGAPPGPYNEQFF. The CDR3 DNA reads as TGCGCCAGCAGCTTGGGCGGCGGGGCCCCACCGGGCCCCTACAATGAGCAGTTCTTC. Using reference TRBV5-1 and TRBJ2-1 for the parts outside the CDR3, the full variable domain is KAGVTQTPRYLIKTRGQQVTLSCSPISGHRSVSWYQQTPGQGLQFLFEYFSETQRNKGNFPGRFSGRQFSNSRSEMNVSTLELGDSALYLCASSLGGGAPPGPYNEQFFGPGTRLTVL.

This clonotype has more than one count but fewer than ten. The rearrangement links TRBV12-3 or TRBV12-4 to TRBJ1-1; a weak D match, TRBD1 (6 bases). Trimming removed 8 bases at V and 9 bases at J, with 16 bases between. The CDR3 runs to 12 residues. In DNA, the CDR3 is TGTGCCAGCTCCCGACAGGCGCGGAAAGCTTTCTTT. It yields the protein CASSRQARKAFF.

This clonotype was recorded a few times. The chain is built from TRBV20-1 and TRBJ2-7; 10 nucleotides match TRBD2. Germline lookup yields CDR1 DFQATT and CDR2 SNEGSKA (reference sequence). CDR3 length: 13 amino acids. V gave up 8 bases and J gave up 1 base; unmatched junction bases: 5. CDR3 sequence: CSTKAGGSYEQYV. Written as DNA, the CDR3 is TGCAGTACTAAAGCGGGGGGGTCCTACGAGCAGTACGTC.

This clonotype was counted many times. V and J are TRBV20-1 and TRBJ1-1; no reliable D call. Trimming removed 3 bases from V and 0 bases from J, with 11 bases in between. Germline values: CDR1 DFQATT, CDR2 SNEGSKA (reference sequence). The CDR3 covers 14 residues. The CDR3 DNA reads TGCAGTGCTAGGTTAGGTTGGGTGAACACTGAAGCTTTCTTT. Amino acids: CSARLGWVNTEAFF.

This clonotype showed up just a few times. The CDR3 loop reads CASSPPWRYNEQFF. CDR3 DNA sequence: TGTGCCAGCAGCCCCCCGTGGCGTTACAATGAGCAGTTCTTC. The chain couples TRBV7-2 to TRBJ2-1, with D unclear. Germline assignment: CDR1 SGHTA and CDR2 FQGNSA. CDR3 length: 14 residues. Trimming took 5 bases from V and 4 from J, leaving 12 bases between them.

The chain links TRBV20-1 to TRBJ2-7, with 11 positions matching TRBD2. CDR3 length equals 17 residues. Germline CDR1 reads DFQATT; CDR2 reads SNEGSKA (reference sequence). CDR3 region: CSARGRTSGGRPYKQYV. The DNA of the CDR3 is TGCAGTGCTAGGGGTCGAACTAGCGGGGGAAGACCCTACAAGCAGTACGTC.

This clonotype was seen a handful of times. This chain connects TRBV3-1 to TRBJ1-1, with 10 bases aligning to TRBD1. This CDR3 comprises 16 residues. V shed 4 bases and J 1 base; nucleotides not matched to a gene: 6. CDR1 is LGHDT and CDR2 is YNNKEL in the germline V gene (reference sequence). CDR3 DNA sequence: TGTGCCAGCAGCCGGGACAGGGGAGTGGAGAACACTGAAGCTTTCTTT. Translation: CASSRDRGVENTEAFF.

A few counts support this clonotype. The chain employs TRBV5-1 and TRBJ2-7; D may be TRBD1 (6 bases). CDR3 length: 15 amino acids. CDR1 and CDR2 from the germline V gene are SGHRS and YFSETQ. V gave up 4 bases and J gave up 2 bases, with 16 bases separating them. CDR3 in amino acids: CASSPVTGFPYEQYF. The DNA of the CDR3 is TGCGCCAGCAGCCCAGTAACAGGGTTTCCCTACGAGCAGTACTTC.

This chain joins TRBV12-3 or TRBV12-4 and TRBJ2-1; D might be TRBD2 (5 bases). The CDR3 totals 12 residues. Trimming removed 7 bases at V and 10 bases at J, with 14 bases between. This chain's CDR3 is CASTAPGGEQFF. In DNA form, the CDR3 reads TGTGCCAGCACCGCCCCCGGCGGGGAGCAGTTCTTC.

A few counts support this clonotype. This chain joins TRBV5-1 and TRBJ2-5; D gene uncertain. Trimming stripped 1 base from V and 1 base from J, with 14 bases between. This CDR3 has 16 amino acids. The germline CDR1 and CDR2 sequences are SGHRS and YFSETQ. CDR3 sequence (DNA): TGCGCCAGCAGCTTGCTGGTTCGGCAGGCCCAAGAGACCCAGTACTTC. Protein product: CASSLLVRQAQETQYF. The complete variable domain, with remaining parts taken from reference TRBV5-1 and TRBJ2-5, reads KAGVTQTPRYLIKTRGQQVTLSCSPISGHRSVSWYQQTPGQGLQFLFEYFSETQRNKGNFPGRFSGRQFSNSRSEMNVSTLELGDSALYLCASSLLVRQAQETQYFGPGTRLLVL.

This clonotype was counted only a few times. The gene calls are TRBV4-1 and TRBJ2-6, with D possibly TRBD1 on 5 matching bases. Germline V gene lookup returns CDR1 MGHRA and CDR2 YSYEKL. The CDR3 loop spans 21 amino acids. V was shortened by 0 bases and J by 3 bases, with 24 bases between the two germline ends. The CDR3 here is CASSQERRGQGRGSGANVLTF. In nucleotides, the CDR3 is TGCGCCAGCAGCCAAGAAAGAAGGGGTCAGGGAAGGGGAAGTGGGGCCAACGTCCTGACTTTC.

Ten or more counts support this clonotype. The CDR3 is CASSPGGGINEKLFF. Here the CDR3 DNA reads TGTGCCAGCAGCCCCGGGGGGGGCATTAATGAAAAACTGTTTTTT. The rearrangement links TRBV3-1 to TRBJ1-4, with a weak D call TRBD1 (6 bases). There are 15 residues in the CDR3. Deletions cut 4 bases from V and 4 bases from J, with 13 bases between. Germline lookup yields CDR1 LGHDT and CDR2 YNNKEL (reference sequence).